The 21 T cell receptor beta chains below all came from one sample that was sequenced in a study of high-grade serous ovarian cancer treatment subgroups. Method: immunoSEQ multiplex PCR; TCRdb's copy keeps in-frame clones and lacks some. This sample has about 33,000 clones, with 75% to 85% found just once. Tumor tissue was taken before any definitive surgery or chemotherapy was given. The source material was tumor tissue. The receptor set was obtained from a human donor with high-grade serous ovarian cancer.

This clone has a handful of counts. V and J are TRBV4-1 and TRBJ1-1; 7 positions match TRBD1. The germline CDR1 and CDR2 sequences are MGHRA and YSYEKL. Germline trimming cut 2 bases from V and 2 bases from J; bases unmatched to any gene: 8. The CDR3 is 16 residues long. CDR3 nucleotides: TGCGCCAGCAGCCAAATACCGGGACAGTCAAACACTGAAGCTTTCTTT. This translates into CASSQIPGQSNTEAFF.

The genes are TRBV30 and TRBJ2-7; tentatively, D is TRBD1 or TRBD2 (6 bases each). V lost 4 bases and J 0 bases, leaving 10 bases between the germline ends. CDR3 size: 13 residues. Germline CDR1 GTSNPN, CDR2 SVGIG (reference sequence). The CDR3 DNA follows: TGTGCCTGGACGGGGGCGGCCTCCTACGAGCAGTACTTC. This encodes CAWTGAASYEQYF.

J is TRBJ1-1 and V is TRBV9; 7 bases are a match to TRBD1. Germline V CDR1 and CDR2: SGDLS, YYNGEE. Unmatched junction bases numbered 4, after V lost 3 bases and J lost 2 bases. CDR3 length equals 14 residues. The CDR3 reads CASSARQGNTEAFF. In DNA form, the CDR3 reads TGTGCCAGCAGCGCCCGACAGGGAAACACTGAAGCTTTCTTT.

This chain uses TRBV4-3 with TRBJ2-7, with a possible D match to TRBD2 (5 bases). CDR3 length: 13 residues. Germline CDR1 LGHNA, CDR2 YSLEER. V lost 6 bases to trimming and J lost 1 base, with 10 bases between them. In DNA, the CDR3 is TGCGCCAGCAGTACCGGGATGTCCTACGAGCAGTACTTC. It translates to CASSTGMSYEQYF.

Details on this clone: Other DNA sequences in this sample translate to the same CDR3. V is TRBV28 and J is TRBJ2-5; 8 bases fit TRBD1. Trimming cost V 3 bases and J 4 bases; bases outside gene matches: 4. In germline, CDR1 is MDHEN, CDR2 SYDVKM. CDR3 size: 14 residues. The CDR3 bases are TGTGCCAGCAGTTTCGGACAGGGTCGAGAGACCCAGTACTTC. Amino acids: CASSFGQGRETQYF.

CDR3 in DNA: TGTGCCAGCAGAGCTGTTAGCGGGGAGCTGTTTTTT. This gives the protein CASRAVSGELFF. The chain links TRBV6-6 to TRBJ2-2; D remains ambiguous. The germline V gene encodes CDR1 MNHNY and CDR2 SVGAGI (reference sequence). V was pared by 6 bases and J by 7 bases, with 9 bases between. The CDR3 totals 12 residues.

This chain links TRBV6-6 with TRBJ2-1; tentative D call: TRBD2 (6 bases). The germline V gene has CDR1 MNHNY and CDR2 SVGAGI (reference sequence). V lost 6 bases and J lost 6, with 21 bases in between. There are 16 residues in the CDR3. DNA for the CDR3: TGTGCCAGCAGCACTCTTCCCCTGGACTATCCCAATGAGCAGTTCTTC. This gives the protein CASSTLPLDYPNEQFF.

This clone was seen only a few times. V and J are TRBV28 and TRBJ1-5; TRBD1 agrees at 7 bases. V trimming: 8 bases; J trimming: 5 bases; junction bases outside the gene matches: 9. This CDR3 contains 14 residues. Germline CDR1 and CDR2: MDHEN and SYDVKM. CDR3 residues: CASRQGEGYQPQHF. The CDR3 nucleotides read TGTGCCAGCCGACAGGGAGAGGGGTATCAGCCCCAGCATTTT.

The rearrangement joins TRBV4-2 to TRBJ2-2; possible D gene TRBD1, 5 bases. The germline V gene encodes CDR1 LGHNA and CDR2 YNFKEQ. CDR3 length: 18 residues. Trimming stripped 0 bases from V and 0 bases from J, with 14 bases between. Written as DNA, the CDR3 is TGTGCCAGCAGCCAAGAAGGAATCGACAGATCGAACACCGGGGAGCTGTTTTTT. It encodes CASSQEGIDRSNTGELFF.

V gene TRBV28 combines with J gene TRBJ2-7; possibly TRBD1 for D (6 bases). Germline CDR1 and CDR2: MDHEN and SYDVKM. This CDR3 contains 13 residues. Trimming took off 5 bases at V and 1 base at J, with 9 bases between the two ends. CDR3 nucleotide sequence: TGTGCCAGCAGTCCGGGACAATCCTACGAGCAGTACTTC. Protein sequence: CASSPGQSYEQYF.

V and J are TRBV19 and TRBJ2-7; the match to TRBD1 covers 11 bases. V trimming: 9 bases; J trimming: 3 bases; junction bases outside the gene matches: 4. CDR3 size: 13 residues. Germline V CDR1 and CDR2: LNHDA, SQIVND (reference sequence). CDR3: CASSGQGGYEQYF. In DNA form, the CDR3 reads TGTGCCAGCTCGGGACAGGGGGGCTACGAGCAGTACTTC.

V gene TRBV11-2 combines with J gene TRBJ1-2; 7 bases fit TRBD1. Per the germline V gene, CDR1 is SGHAT and CDR2 is FQNNGV. The length of the CDR3 is 16 residues. V lost 3 bases, J lost 1 base, and 8 bases stayed unmatched. The CDR3 is CASSLSNRGLNYGYTF. The CDR3, as DNA: TGTGCCAGCAGCTTGAGCAACAGGGGCCTTAACTATGGCTACACCTTC.

This clone was detected only a few times. V is TRBV7-9 and J is TRBJ2-7; 8 bases align to TRBD1. CDR1 and CDR2 (germline): SEHNR, FQNEAQ (reference sequence). The CDR3 spans 17 residues. J lost 3 bases, V lost 5 bases, and 15 bases had no gene match. CDR3 amino acids: CASSTGQGGPPFYEQYF. The CDR3 region has the DNA TGTGCCAGCAGCACCGGACAGGGTGGTCCTCCTTTCTACGAGCAGTACTTC. The full variable domain, with the rest looked up from reference TRBV7-9 and TRBJ2-7, is DTGVSQNPRHKITKRGQNVTFRCDPISEHNRLYWYRQTLGQGPEFLTYFQNEAQLEKSRLLSDRFSAERPKGSFSTLEIQRTEQGDSAMYLCASSTGQGGPPFYEQYFGPGTRLTVT.

V gene TRBV4-1 combines with J gene TRBJ2-5; the D is unclear. The germline V gene encodes CDR1 MGHRA and CDR2 YSYEKL. The CDR3 is 14 amino acids. The V and J ends lost 0 bases and 1 base respectively, with 6 bases between them. The chain's CDR3 is CASSQDPFQETQYF. DNA for the CDR3: TGCGCCAGCAGCCAAGATCCCTTCCAAGAGACCCAGTACTTC.

V usage is TRBV6-5 and J usage is TRBJ2-1; D remains unclear. Germline V gene data show CDR1 as MNHEY and CDR2 as SVGAGI. Between the trimmed V and J ends, which lost 0 bases and 0 bases, there was a span of 6 bases. The CDR3 totals 15 residues. The CDR3 here is CASSYSGGSYNEQFF. CDR3 DNA sequence: TGTGCCAGCAGTTACTCTGGCGGCTCCTACAATGAGCAGTTCTTC.

In its sample, this clone was seen a few times. This chain uses TRBV29-1 with TRBJ1-2; 9 bases agree with TRBD1. CDR1 is SQVTM and CDR2 is ANQGSEA in the germline V gene. The CDR3 sequence is 12 residues long. In DNA form, the CDR3 reads TGCAGTACAGGGGGCGATAACTATGGCTACACCTTC. It codes for CSTGGDNYGYTF.

The chain combines TRBV27 with TRBJ1-5, with D possibly matching TRBD1 (6 bases). Germline loops: CDR1 MNHEY, CDR2 SMNVEV (reference sequence). This CDR3 is built from 13 residues. V shed 5 bases and J shed 6 bases, with 11 bases lying between them. The CDR3 is CASSRGGTQPQHF. The CDR3 DNA follows: TGTGCCAGCAGTAGGGGGGGGACTCAGCCCCAGCATTTT.

The genes are TRBV28 and TRBJ2-3; 12 positions match TRBD2. The V segment lost 2 bases and the J segment 3 bases; nucleotides outside the gene matches: 6. Germline values: CDR1 MDHEN, CDR2 SYDVKM. This CDR3 comprises 17 residues. The CDR3 DNA follows: TGTGCCAGCAGTTTACAACCGACTAGCGGGAGTACAGATACGCAGTATTTT. As protein: CASSLQPTSGSTDTQYF.

The V call is TRBV2, the J call TRBJ2-5; TRBD2 matches at 11 bases. Trimming removed 4 bases from V and 1 base from J; junction bases left unmatched: 2. The CDR3 loop spans 15 amino acids. Germline V gives CDR1 SNHLY, CDR2 FYNNEI. This CDR3 reads CASSGLAGPQETQYF. In DNA, the CDR3 is TGTGCCAGCAGTGGACTAGCGGGGCCCCAAGAGACCCAGTACTTC.

The rearrangement links TRBV11-2 to TRBJ2-2, with 11 positions matching TRBD2. The CDR3 spans 16 residues. The trim removed 2 bases at V and 4 bases at J, leaving 3 bases unmatched. Germline V gene lookup returns CDR1 SGHAT and CDR2 FQNNGV. The CDR3 DNA follows: TGTGCCAGCAGCTTAAGACTAGCGGGAAGCACCGGGGAGCTGTTTTTT. As protein: CASSLRLAGSTGELFF.

The chain combines TRBV11-2 with TRBJ2-3, with D possibly TRBD2 on 5 matching bases. The CDR3 length is 15 residues. Germline loops: CDR1 SGHAT, CDR2 FQNNGV. V was cut by 6 bases and J by 0 bases, with 13 bases left in between. The CDR3: CASRRAGGSTDTQYF. The CDR3 DNA follows: TGTGCCAGCAGGCGGGCCGGCGGGAGCACAGATACGCAGTATTTT.